This record looks at one T cell receptor beta chain sequence and its context. The antigen remains undetermined. PCR employed 60 Vbeta and 13 Jbeta primers. Assay: immunoSEQ multiplex PCR; the TCRdb copy retains only in-frame clones and omits some. Of some 190,000 clones listed, around 82% are singletons. The data derive from a study of cytomegalovirus exposure and HLA in healthy donors. The study, taken as a whole, reports: Roughly uniform depth of sequencing across donors was assumed in presence/absence analyses. Because they were indistinguishable, some V segments, including TRBV6-2 and TRBV6-3, were excluded. Later analysis demonstrated an association between a missense DCLRE1C variant and TCR beta V- and J-gene trimming. The authors listed 164 TCR beta chains as cytomegalovirus-associated.

The CDR3 consists of 14 residues. J lost 0 bases, V lost 7 bases, and 4 bases had no gene match. Germline-derived CDR1 and CDR2 are SEHNR and FQNEAQ (reference sequence). The clonotype originates from a woman younger than 45 in good health and CMV-seropositive. The material sequenced was PBMCs. J is TRBJ2-7 and V is TRBV7-9, with TRBD2 identical over 9 bases. CDR3 sequence (DNA): TGTGCCAGCACCGCGGGGGGGCTCTCCTACGAGCAGTACTTC. Translation gives CASTAGGLSYEQYF.